This passage covers 9 T cell receptor beta chains from one sample sequenced in a study of T cells in localized non-small cell lung cancer. Sequencing was performed with immunoSEQ multiplex PCR; in TCRdb, only in-frame clones are kept and a portion is missing. The table has about 30,000 clones, 88% seen once. The material was peripheral blood, obtained before any cancer treatment. Receptors originate from a female donor of 60 years or more with stage III squamous cell lung carcinoma.

The J gene is TRBJ2-1, the V gene TRBV5-1; TRBD2 matches at 10 bases. Germline V gives CDR1 SGHRS, CDR2 YFSETQ. CDR3 length: 18 amino acids. The V segment lost 0 bases and the J segment 6 bases; nucleotides outside the gene matches: 12. CDR3 coding DNA: TGCGCCAGCAGCTTGGCCGGGACTAGCGCCGACTTAGGCAATGAGCAGTTCTTC. Its protein is CASSLAGTSADLGNEQFF.

The genes are TRBV18 and TRBJ1-4; D gene ambiguous. Trimming cost V 2 bases and J 5 bases, with 12 bases left between them. Per germline, CDR1 KGHSH and CDR2 LQKENI. The CDR3 runs to 15 residues. The CDR3 DNA follows: TGTGCCAGCTCACCAAAAAGAAGTGGGAATGAAAAACTGTTTTTT. Protein sequence: CASSPKRSGNEKLFF.

The CDR3 sequence is CASSLGTGYRYRNQPQHF. DNA for the CDR3: TGTGCCAGCAGCCTCGGGACAGGGTACCGGTATCGCAATCAGCCCCAGCATTTT. This chain joins TRBV28 and TRBJ1-5, with TRBD1 matching 9 bases. V was clipped by 6 bases and J by 2 bases; unmatched bases: 14. Germline lookup yields CDR1 MDHEN and CDR2 SYDVKM. This CDR3 is 18 amino acids long.

This sequence joins TRBV5-1 and TRBJ1-6, with D perhaps matching TRBD1 (5 bases). Between the trimmed V and J ends, which lost 4 bases and 8 bases, there was a span of 13 bases. The V gene's germline CDR1 is SGHRS and CDR2 YFSETQ. The CDR3 is 14 residues long. As DNA, the CDR3 is TGCGCCAGCAGCAGACGGGGCAGTGATTCACCCCTCCACTTT. It specifies CASSRRGSDSPLHF. Together with reference TRBV5-1 and TRBJ1-6, the CDR3 gives the full variable domain: KAGVTQTPRYLIKTRGQQVTLSCSPISGHRSVSWYQQTPGQGLQFLFEYFSETQRNKGNFPGRFSGRQFSNSRSEMNVSTLELGDSALYLCASSRRGSDSPLHFGNGTRLTVT.

The chain employs TRBV29-1 and TRBJ2-7; D may be TRBD2 (6 bases). Germline loops: CDR1 SQVTM, CDR2 ANQGSEA. The CDR3 is 12 residues long. Trimming took off 4 bases at V and 2 bases at J, with 9 bases between the two ends. The CDR3 reads CSVGRGAYEQYF. Written as DNA, the CDR3 is TGCAGCGTTGGTCGCGGGGCCTACGAGCAGTACTTC.

The chain uses TRBV19 and TRBJ1-4; D call uncertain. V gave up 7 bases and J gave up 8 bases, with 17 bases separating them. CDR1 and CDR2 (germline): LNHDA, SQIVND (reference sequence). This CDR3 is 14 amino acids long. The CDR3 here is CASTLTALGEKLFF. The DNA for the CDR3 is TGTGCCAGTACTTTGACCGCCTTAGGGGAAAAACTGTTTTTT.

Here the CDR3 DNA reads TGTGCCAGCAGCTTGGGCGTGGTCTCCTACAATGAGCAGTTCTTC. Translation gives CASSLGVVSYNEQFF. J is TRBJ2-1 and V is TRBV7-6; D ambiguous. Germline assignment: CDR1 SGHVS and CDR2 FNYEAQ. Between the trimmed V and J ends, which lost 3 bases and 0 bases, there was a span of 9 bases. The CDR3 covers 15 residues.

V usage is TRBV5-5 and J usage is TRBJ1-1; TRBD1 is a possible D gene (6 bases). Germline V gene data show CDR1 as SGHKS and CDR2 as YYEKEE (reference sequence). The CDR3 has 14 residues. Trimming cost V 2 bases and J 1 base, with 9 bases left between them. Here the CDR3 reads CASSLQGQNTEAFF. CDR3 in DNA: TGTGCCAGCAGCTTACAGGGCCAGAACACTGAAGCTTTCTTT. Based on the CDR3 plus reference TRBV5-5 and TRBJ1-1, the full variable domain is DAGVTQSPTHLIKTRGQQVTLRCSPISGHKSVSWYQQVLGQGPQFIFQYYEKEERGRGNFPDRFSARQFPNYSSELNVNALLLGDSALYLCASSLQGQNTEAFFGQGTRLTVV.

The V and J genes are TRBV10-2 and TRBJ2-7; the match to TRBD2 covers 15 bases. Germline lookup yields CDR1 WSHSY and CDR2 SAAADI. The J segment lost 4 bases and the V segment lost 10 bases, leaving 8 bases of the junction unmatched. The CDR3 is 15 amino acids. As DNA, the CDR3 is TGCGCCACCCGGGGGACTAGCGGGGGGCGGTACGAGCAGTACTTC. This codes for CATRGTSGGRYEQYF.